These 26 T cell receptor beta chains were all obtained from the same sample, sequenced in a study of T cells in Graves' hyperthyroidism and ophthalmopathy. The source material, RNA transcripts, was used to amplify TCR beta CDR3 regions. The TCR CDR3 first-round RT-PCR relied on the HTBI primer set. One entry per CDR3 protein, called by TCRdb with MiXCR from the multiplex PCR reads. This table has about 400,000 distinct CDR3 sequences, about 16% appearing once. What was sequenced was blood. These receptors originate from a woman in her thirties with Graves' hyperthyroidism.

This clonotype was counted ten times or more. This sequence joins TRBV28 and TRBJ2-7; D perhaps matches TRBD2 (5 bases). CDR1 MDHEN and CDR2 SYDVKM come from the germline V gene. With 3 bases removed from V and 6 bases from J, the gap between germline ends came to 12 bases. The CDR3 covers 13 residues. The CDR3 spells CASSFRTRSEQYF. The DNA for the CDR3 is TGTGCCAGCAGTTTTCGAACTAGGAGCGAGCAGTACTTC.

This clonotype was seen repeatedly, ten times or more. The chain has TRBV27 and TRBJ1-2; 10 nucleotides agree with TRBD1. Trimming removed 9 bases from V and 8 bases from J; junction bases left unmatched: 12. The CDR3 extends over 14 amino acids. CDR1 is MNHEY, CDR2 SMNVEV, per germline (reference sequence). Here the CDR3 reads CASRGAGTGVGYTF. As DNA, the CDR3 is TGTGCCAGTCGCGGTGCCGGGACAGGGGTAGGCTACACCTTC.

The rearrangement links TRBV19 to TRBJ2-1, with D unclear. Deletions cut 0 bases from V and 9 bases from J, with 12 bases between. The CDR3 contains 14 residues. Germline values: CDR1 LNHDA, CDR2 SQIVND (reference sequence). Here the CDR3 DNA reads TGTGCCAGTAGTATAGATAGGACCTCCATTGAGCAGTTCTTC. Its translation: CASSIDRTSIEQFF.

This rearrangement joins TRBV5-6 to TRBJ2-5; D gene ambiguous. From germline, CDR1 is SGHDT and CDR2 YYEEEE. This CDR3 spans 16 amino acids. Trimming removed 1 base at V and 2 bases at J, with 15 bases between. In DNA, the CDR3 is TGTGCCAGCAGCTTGAGTTTCATAGGCGAACAAGAGACCCAGTACTTC. Its translation: CASSLSFIGEQETQYF.

V is TRBV9 and J is TRBJ2-5; TRBD1 agrees at 7 bases. CDR3 size: 14 residues. Unmatched junction bases numbered 1, after V lost 0 bases and J lost 2 bases. The germline gives CDR1 SGDLS, CDR2 YYNGEE. CDR3 sequence: CASSVVDRQETQYF. In DNA form, the CDR3 reads TGTGCCAGCAGCGTAGTGGACAGGCAAGAGACCCAGTACTTC.

This clonotype was seen many times. The chain has TRBV28 and TRBJ2-5, with 13 bases that match TRBD2. V trimming: 3 bases; J trimming: 2 bases; junction bases outside the gene matches: 6. The CDR3 spans 17 residues. Germline values: CDR1 MDHEN, CDR2 SYDVKM. The CDR3 is CASSLTPGLAGQETQYF. In DNA, the CDR3 is TGTGCCAGCAGTTTGACCCCGGGACTAGCGGGGCAAGAGACCCAGTACTTC.

This clonotype showed up just a few times. The chain links TRBV4-1 to TRBJ2-3, with 12 nucleotides matching TRBD2. After removal of 1 base from V and 0 bases from J, the junction contained 2 bases not matched to a gene. The CDR3 spans 17 residues. Germline V gene lookup returns CDR1 MGHRA and CDR2 YSYEKL. CDR3: CASSQGTSGASTDTQYF. CDR3 in DNA: TGCGCCAGCAGCCAAGGGACTAGCGGGGCAAGCACAGATACGCAGTATTTT.

This clonotype was seen at least ten times. V gene TRBV12-3 or TRBV12-4 combines with J gene TRBJ2-5; 9 bases match TRBD2. The CDR3 length is 15 residues. The V gene end was trimmed by 2 bases and the J gene end by 5 bases; junction bases not matched to a gene: 6. DNA for the CDR3: TGTGCCAGCAGTTTACAGGTAGCGGGAGTGGAGACCCAGTACTTC. This codes for CASSLQVAGVETQYF.

This clonotype was counted at least ten times. The rearrangement links TRBV7-9 to TRBJ2-3; D uncertain. Germline-derived CDR1 and CDR2 are SEHNR and FQNEAQ (reference sequence). Trimming removed 4 bases at V and 1 base at J, with 12 bases between. The CDR3 covers 15 residues. Here the CDR3 DNA reads TGTGCCAGCAGCTCCTTTAGTGGGGGCACAGATACGCAGTATTTT. This codes for CASSSFSGGTDTQYF. Variable domain in full (rest from reference TRBV7-9 and TRBJ2-3): DTGVSQNPRHKITKRGQNVTFRCDPISEHNRLYWYRQTLGQGPEFLTYFQNEAQLEKSRLLSDRFSAERPKGSFSTLEIQRTEQGDSAMYLCASSSFSGGTDTQYFGPGTRLTVL.

The rearrangement joins TRBV12-3 or TRBV12-4 to TRBJ1-2; tentative D call: TRBD1 (5 bases). The ends were cut back, 3 bases at V and 8 bases at J, with 13 bases in the middle. The CDR3 runs 13 residues. CDR3 sequence (DNA): TGTGCCAGCAGTTTCCAGGGAAGGATCGGCTACACCTTC. Protein sequence: CASSFQGRIGYTF.

This clonotype showed up many times. V and J are TRBV6-1 and TRBJ2-7; 10 positions match TRBD2. The CDR3 consists of 18 residues. V lost 2 bases to trimming and J lost 2 bases; unmatched junction nucleotides: 12. Germline CDR1 reads MNHNS; CDR2 reads SASEGT. The CDR3 bases are TGTGCCAGCAGTGAATTGCTAGCGGGAGCTGTTGGGGCCTACGAGCAGTACTTC. Protein sequence: CASSELLAGAVGAYEQYF.

This clonotype was counted ten times or more. The chain is built from TRBV12-3 or TRBV12-4 and TRBJ2-1; no reliable D call. The CDR3 totals 16 residues. V dropped 6 bases and J dropped 0 bases, with 15 bases sitting between them. The CDR3 loop is CASSLGSYSSYNEQFF. CDR3 coding DNA: TGTGCCAGCAGCCTTGGGTCGTATAGCTCCTACAATGAGCAGTTCTTC.

This clonotype was seen ten or more times. The rearrangement joins TRBV28 to TRBJ1-1; D is unclear. The CDR3 is 14 residues long. Trimming took 3 bases from V and 0 from J, leaving 8 bases between them. Germline loops: CDR1 MDHEN, CDR2 SYDVKM. CDR3 sequence (DNA): TGTGCCAGCAGTTTGCCAGGTATGAACACTGAAGCTTTCTTT. This sequence encodes CASSLPGMNTEAFF.

The chain couples TRBV7-8 to TRBJ1-5; D is uncertain. Trimming shortened V by 5 bases and J by 4 bases, and 12 bases separated the two germline ends. There are 14 residues in the CDR3. In germline, CDR1 is SGHVS, CDR2 FQNEAQ. In DNA, the CDR3 is TGTGCCAGCAGCCTCGGCCAGATGAATCAGCCCCAGCATTTT. Its translation is CASSLGQMNQPQHF.

This clonotype was recorded at least ten times. V is TRBV3-1 and J is TRBJ1-1; weak D call: TRBD1 (5 bases). The CDR3 sequence is 13 residues long. Germline V gene data show CDR1 as LGHDT and CDR2 as YNNKEL (reference sequence). V lost 7 bases and J 3 bases, leaving 12 bases between the germline ends. CDR3 in amino acids: CASTQGLDTEAFF. CDR3 in DNA: TGTGCCAGCACCCAGGGTTTAGACACTGAAGCTTTCTTT.

The rearrangement links TRBV27 to TRBJ2-1; a weak D match, TRBD2 (5 bases). Per the germline V gene, CDR1 is MNHEY and CDR2 is SMNVEV (reference sequence). This CDR3 contains 13 residues. V was trimmed by 7 bases and J by 2 bases, leaving 9 bases between them. CDR3 coding DNA: TGTGCCAGCACGGACTCCGCCTACAATGAGCAGTTCTTC. Amino acids: CASTDSAYNEQFF.

This clonotype showed up many times. CDR3 region: CASSTRTVLKETQYF. For the CDR3, the DNA is TGTGCCAGCAGTACTCGGACAGTTTTGAAAGAGACCCAGTACTTC. The chain recombines TRBV28 with TRBJ2-5; tentatively, D is TRBD1 (6 bases). V lost 5 bases to trimming and J lost 3 bases, with 16 bases between them. Germline lookup yields CDR1 MDHEN and CDR2 SYDVKM. The CDR3 is made up of 15 amino acids.

In its sample, this clonotype was seen many times. V is TRBV28 and J is TRBJ2-3; D is uncertain. V shed 5 bases and J shed 0 bases, with 12 bases lying between them. Germline V gives CDR1 MDHEN, CDR2 SYDVKM. This CDR3 spans 15 amino acids. The CDR3 is CASSQFTHSTDTQYF. In nucleotides, the CDR3 is TGTGCCAGCAGTCAGTTTACACATAGCACAGATACGCAGTATTTT.

The rearrangement joins TRBV7-9 to TRBJ2-7; 11 positions match TRBD2. V lost 5 bases, J lost 5 bases, and 2 bases stayed unmatched. The germline CDR1 and CDR2 sequences are SEHNR and FQNEAQ (reference sequence). The CDR3 has 13 residues. CDR3 sequence: CASSPGLADEQYF. The CDR3 bases are TGTGCCAGCAGCCCGGGACTAGCGGACGAGCAGTACTTC.

This chain uses TRBV20-1 with TRBJ2-5; 9 nucleotides match TRBD2. Germline V CDR1 and CDR2: DFQATT, SNEGSKA (reference sequence). The CDR3 is made up of 15 amino acids. J was trimmed by 1 base and V by 6 bases; bases with no gene match: 9. The CDR3 DNA sequence: TGCAGTGCCATATCTCTAGCGGGATTCCAAGAGACCCAGTACTTC. Translating it yields CSAISLAGFQETQYF.

Of note for this clonotype: One end of the junction varies from germline; a read error may be responsible. J is TRBJ2-1 and V is TRBV20-1; TRBD2 aligns across 7 bases. The germline V gene has CDR1 DFQATT and CDR2 SNEGSKA (reference sequence). This CDR3 is 15 amino acids long. Here the CDR3 reads CSAVILARTYNGQFF. CDR3 DNA sequence: TGCAGTGCTGTTATACTAGCGAGAACTTACAATGGGCAGTTCTTC.

This clonotype was counted many times. The J gene is TRBJ1-2, the V gene TRBV18; 7 positions match TRBD1. Germline-derived CDR1 and CDR2 are KGHSH and LQKENI. The ends lost 3 bases at V and 8 bases at J; junction bases unmatched: 6. The CDR3 is made up of 13 amino acids. CDR3 sequence (DNA): TGTGCCAGCTCACCGCAACGGGACAGCGGCTACACCTTC. This sequence encodes CASSPQRDSGYTF.

This clonotype appeared a few times. V and J are TRBV7-2 and TRBJ1-3; perhaps TRBD1 as D (5 bases). The CDR3 extends over 14 amino acids. CDR1 is SGHTA and CDR2 is FQGNSA in the germline V gene. V was shortened by 4 bases and J by 2 bases, with 9 bases between the two germline ends. The CDR3 reads CASSSRTTGNTIYF. As DNA, the CDR3 is TGTGCCAGCAGCTCTAGGACAACTGGAAACACCATATATTTT.

This clonotype has a count of ten or more. The J gene is TRBJ1-4, the V gene TRBV30; a weak D match, TRBD1 (6 bases). Germline assignment: CDR1 GTSNPN and CDR2 SVGIG (reference sequence). V was shortened by 8 bases and J by 4 bases, with 14 bases between the two germline ends. The CDR3 contains 13 residues. The CDR3 sequence is CAGPGQHNEKLFF. The CDR3 nucleotides read TGTGCCGGACCGGGACAACATAATGAAAAACTGTTTTTT.

This clonotype has only a few counts. This rearrangement joins TRBV12-3 or TRBV12-4 to TRBJ2-6; 8 bases are a match to TRBD1. The CDR3 contains 17 residues. Trimming at V came to 6 bases and at J to 4 bases, leaving 11 bases not matched to a gene. DNA of the CDR3: TGTGCCAGCAGCCCCCCAGGGGGCGTAGCCGGGGCCAACGTCCTGACTTTC. This codes for CASSPPGGVAGANVLTF.

This clonotype was picked up many times. The rearrangement uses TRBV24-1 and TRBJ2-5, with TRBD2 matching 14 bases. After removal of 3 bases from V and 5 bases from J, the junction contained 4 bases not matched to a gene. The germline V gene encodes CDR1 KGHDR and CDR2 SFDVKD. The length of the CDR3 is 16 residues. The CDR3 protein is CATSDQTSGRAETQYF. CDR3 nucleotide sequence: TGTGCCACCAGTGATCAGACTAGCGGGAGGGCCGAGACCCAGTACTTC.